The 26 T cell receptor beta chains presented below share a single source sample, sequenced in a study of cytomegalovirus exposure and HLA in healthy donors (dated by TCRdb to 2015 to 2018). Library method: the immunoSEQ multiplex PCR assay. A mixture of 60 forward primers for TCR Vbeta segments and 13 reverse primers for TCR Jbeta segments was used in the multiplex PCR. Here the immuneACCESS table is served through TCRdb, limited to in-frame sequences with V and J called. Missing clones are a known gap in these copies; in checked studies unresolved V genes cover under half, and the rest lacks a known reason. This sample has some 120,000 clones in its table, and 83% of those were observed once. The ten top clones hold around 3.5% of the sample. Sequencing used PBMCs. These receptors originate from a woman aged 40-49 years in good health and CMV-seropositive.

The chain employs TRBV6-1 and TRBJ2-2, with 9 positions matching TRBD2. With 2 bases clipped from V and 5 bases from J, the junction kept 3 bases outside the gene matches. The CDR3 is 15 residues long. Germline values: CDR1 MNHNS, CDR2 SASEGT. Here the CDR3 DNA reads TGTGCCAGCAGTGAACTAGCGGGAAAGACCGGGGAGCTGTTTTTT. Translated, it gives CASSELAGKTGELFF.

The chain joins TRBV13 to TRBJ1-1; maybe TRBD1 (5 bases). Trimming left V 4 bases short and J 3 bases short, with 18 bases between. This CDR3 comprises 16 residues. The V gene's germline CDR1 is PRHDT and CDR2 FYEKMQ (reference sequence). The CDR3 sequence is CASSSNAPGGDTEAFF. The CDR3 coding sequence is TGTGCCAGCAGCTCAAACGCACCCGGAGGGGACACTGAAGCTTTCTTT.

J is TRBJ2-7 and V is TRBV19, with 9 bases matching TRBD1. Per germline, CDR1 LNHDA and CDR2 SQIVND (reference sequence). V trimming: 4 bases; J trimming: 2 bases; junction bases outside the gene matches: 12. The CDR3 is made up of 17 amino acids. This chain's CDR3 is CASSKGTGTGFAYEQYF. As DNA, the CDR3 is TGTGCCAGTAGTAAAGGTACAGGGACAGGGTTTGCCTACGAGCAGTACTTC. The whole variable domain, remainder taken from reference TRBV19 and TRBJ2-7, is DGGITQSPKYLFRKEGQNVTLSCEQNLNHDAMYWYRQDPGQGLRLIYYSQIVNDFQKGDIAEGYSVSREKKESFPLTVTSAQKNPTAFYLCASSKGTGTGFAYEQYFGPGTRLTVT.

This clone was seen a few times. This chain links TRBV9 with TRBJ1-4, with 7 bases lining up with TRBD1. The CDR3 is 20 residues long. The trim removed 4 bases at V and 1 base at J, leaving 19 bases unmatched. Per germline, CDR1 SGDLS and CDR2 YYNGEE. The CDR3 loop is CASSQQSWGDRALTNEKLFF. The CDR3 nucleotides are TGTGCCAGCAGCCAGCAAAGTTGGGGAGACAGGGCCTTAACTAATGAAAAACTGTTTTTT.

This chain links TRBV4-1 with TRBJ2-7; 8 positions match TRBD2. Germline loops: CDR1 MGHRA, CDR2 YSYEKL. Trimming removed 0 bases from V and 7 bases from J; junction bases left unmatched: 11. This CDR3 contains 16 residues. CDR3 sequence: CASSQDASGSSREQYF. CDR3 DNA: TGCGCCAGCAGCCAAGACGCCAGCGGGAGTTCTAGGGAGCAGTACTTC.

V and J are TRBV6-5 and TRBJ2-7, with TRBD2 matching over 9 bases. This CDR3 has 13 amino acids. V trimming: 6 bases; J trimming: 4 bases; junction bases outside the gene matches: 4. The germline gives CDR1 MNHEY, CDR2 SVGAGI. CDR3 residues: CASSPLAGYEQYF. CDR3 sequence (DNA): TGTGCCAGCAGCCCCCTAGCGGGGTACGAGCAGTACTTC.

J is TRBJ2-7 and V is TRBV6-4, with 13 bases identical to TRBD2. V lost 5 bases and J lost 3; bases outside the gene matches: 13. This CDR3 contains 18 residues. Germline values: CDR1 MRHNA, CDR2 SNTAGT. The CDR3 DNA reads TGTGCCAGCAGTCCTACCGGGACTAGCGGGGCAAATTACTACGAGCAGTACTTC. Translation: CASSPTGTSGANYYEQYF.

J is TRBJ2-3 and V is TRBV19, with 7 bases fitting TRBD1. The germline V gene has CDR1 LNHDA and CDR2 SQIVND (reference sequence). The CDR3 spans 15 residues. Germline trimming cut 3 bases from V and 0 bases from J; bases unmatched to any gene: 3. CDR3 residues: CASSIGTDSTDTQYF. The CDR3 region has the DNA TGTGCCAGTAGTATCGGGACAGATAGCACAGATACGCAGTATTTT.

This clone was found once. At one boundary the junction diverges from the germline segment, which might be a read error. Other DNA variants within this sample encode the same CDR3. CDR3 residues: CASSYRREHPYEQYF. CDR3 sequence (DNA): TGTGCCAGCAGTTATAGGCGGGAGCACCCCTACGAGCAATACTTC. This chain connects TRBV6-5 to TRBJ2-7; TRBD2 matches 7 bases. CDR3 length: 15 amino acids. From germline, CDR1 is MNHEY and CDR2 SVGAGI.

The rearrangement joins TRBV2 to TRBJ1-4; 8 positions match TRBD1. After removal of 2 bases from V and 2 bases from J, the junction contained 7 bases not matched to a gene. The CDR3 contains 17 residues. Germline V CDR1 and CDR2: SNHLY, FYNNEI. CDR3 loop: CASSEQGQEGTNEKLFF. DNA of the CDR3: TGTGCCAGCAGTGAACAGGGACAGGAGGGGACTAATGAAAAACTGTTTTTT.

The chain links TRBV7-6 to TRBJ2-1; 13 bases map to TRBD2. The length of the CDR3 is 17 residues. The germline V gene encodes CDR1 SGHVS and CDR2 FNYEAQ. J gave up 2 bases and V 0 bases, and 1 base lay outside the gene matches. CDR3 nucleotide sequence: TGTGCCAGCAGCTTAGCCGGGACTAGCGGGACCTACAATGAGCAGTTCTTC. Translation gives CASSLAGTSGTYNEQFF.

This clone was picked up one time. The J gene is TRBJ2-7, the V gene TRBV5-1; 13 positions agree with TRBD2. With 3 bases clipped from V and 7 bases from J, the junction kept 16 bases outside the gene matches. The CDR3 is 18 amino acids. In germline, CDR1 is SGHRS, CDR2 YFSETQ. For the CDR3, the DNA is TGCGCCAGCAGCTACGGGACTAGCGGGAACCTGGGTACTAGTGAGCAGTACTTC. This codes for CASSYGTSGNLGTSEQYF.

This clone appeared once. This rearrangement joins TRBV27 to TRBJ1-2; D gene uncertain. Germline CDR1 and CDR2: MNHEY and SMNVEV (reference sequence). CDR3 length: 13 residues. The ends were cut back, 0 bases at V and 3 bases at J, with 5 bases in the middle. CDR3 nucleotides: TGTGCCAGCAGTTTATCGGCAGACTATGGCTACACCTTC. It codes for CASSLSADYGYTF.

The chain employs TRBV9 and TRBJ2-2, with D maybe TRBD1 (6 bases). Trimming cost V 0 bases and J 5 bases, with 14 bases left between them. The CDR3 contains 16 residues. Germline CDR1 SGDLS, CDR2 YYNGEE. The CDR3 DNA follows: TGTGCCAGCAGCGTAGGGGACACGCGGCGGACCGGGGAGCTGTTTTTT. Its translation is CASSVGDTRRTGELFF.

This clone appeared a few times. J is TRBJ2-2 and V is TRBV4-1; TRBD2 agrees at 9 bases. The germline V gene encodes CDR1 MGHRA and CDR2 YSYEKL. This CDR3 spans 16 amino acids. Unmatched junction bases numbered 1, after V lost 1 base and J lost 1 base. CDR3 in amino acids: CASSQGLAENTGELFF. Here the CDR3 DNA reads TGCGCCAGCAGCCAAGGACTAGCGGAGAACACCGGGGAGCTGTTTTTT.

This rearrangement joins TRBV6-5 to TRBJ2-7; 11 nucleotides agree with TRBD1. Germline values: CDR1 MNHEY, CDR2 SVGAGI. The CDR3 is 15 residues long. V trimming: 5 bases; J trimming: 4 bases; junction bases outside the gene matches: 7. CDR3 DNA: TGTGCCAGCAGTCCCCGGGGACAGGGGGTATACGAGCAGTACTTC. It translates to CASSPRGQGVYEQYF.

For this clone: Germline and junction disagree at one end, which may indicate a read error. The chain joins TRBV6-1 to TRBJ2-3; D is unclear. The germline V gene encodes CDR1 MNHNS and CDR2 SASEGT. CDR3 length: 12 amino acids. The CDR3, as DNA: TGTGCCAGCAGTCCCCTAGGAGATACGCAGTCTTTT. This translates into CASSPLGDTQSF.

The rearrangement uses TRBV4-2 and TRBJ1-4; D might be TRBD1 (6 bases). Germline CDR1 and CDR2: LGHNA and YNFKEQ. Trimming took off 5 bases at V and 5 bases at J, with 21 bases between the two ends. There are 17 residues in the CDR3. The CDR3 region is CASSELLAGQGNEKLFF. CDR3 nucleotide sequence: TGTGCCAGCAGCGAACTCCTCGCAGGGCAGGGGAATGAAAAACTGTTTTTT.

This clone was recorded a few times. V and J are TRBV28 and TRBJ1-4; tentatively, D is TRBD1 (6 bases). V lost 4 bases to trimming and J lost 4 bases, with 13 bases between them. Germline V gives CDR1 MDHEN, CDR2 SYDVKM. This CDR3 has 15 residues. CDR3 nucleotides: TGTGCCAGCAGTTCTACAGGACAGATTAATGAAAAACTGTTTTTT. It specifies CASSSTGQINEKLFF.

The chain employs TRBV19 and TRBJ2-1; 7 positions agree with TRBD2. CDR1 is LNHDA, CDR2 SQIVND, per germline (reference sequence). J lost 0 bases, V lost 10 bases, and 3 bases had no gene match. CDR3 size: 13 residues. CDR3 loop: CATGGSSYNEQFF. The DNA for the CDR3 is TGTGCCACCGGCGGGAGCTCCTACAATGAGCAGTTCTTC.

The chain couples TRBV2 to TRBJ1-2, with 10 bases aligning to TRBD1. CDR1 is SNHLY and CDR2 is FYNNEI in the germline V gene. The J segment lost 8 bases and the V segment lost 6 bases, leaving 15 bases of the junction unmatched. This CDR3 comprises 16 residues. The CDR3 DNA is TGTGCCAGCAGAAAACAATTTATGACAGGGGGCGAAGGCTACACCTTC. Its translation: CASRKQFMTGGEGYTF.

V usage is TRBV27 and J usage is TRBJ2-7; 9 bases line up with TRBD1. This CDR3 region has 15 residues. Germline V gene lookup returns CDR1 MNHEY and CDR2 SMNVEV (reference sequence). The J segment lost 6 bases and the V segment lost 5 bases, leaving 11 bases of the junction unmatched. As DNA, the CDR3 is TGTGCCAGCAGTGCCGACAGGGGGACGGTGGGCGAGCAGTACTTC. Translated: CASSADRGTVGEQYF.

The rearrangement uses TRBV18 and TRBJ2-3; tentatively, D is TRBD2 (7 bases). V was trimmed by 1 base and J by 0 bases, leaving 11 bases between them. Germline V gives CDR1 KGHSH, CDR2 LQKENI. This CDR3 has 16 residues. The DNA of the CDR3 is TGTGCCAGCTCACCACGGGGGGGGGCTAGCACAGATACGCAGTATTTT. The encoded protein is CASSPRGGASTDTQYF.

The rearrangement links TRBV27 to TRBJ2-2; 10 bases agree with TRBD2. The CDR3 covers 15 residues. CDR1 MNHEY and CDR2 SMNVEV come from the germline V gene (reference sequence). With V trimmed by 2 bases and J by 3 bases, 0 bases remained unmatched. The CDR3 region has the DNA TGTGCCAGCAGTTTAGGGACTAGCGACACCGGGGAGCTGTTTTTT. This translates into CASSLGTSDTGELFF.

The J gene is TRBJ2-5, the V gene TRBV6-6, with a tentative D call TRBD2 (6 bases). The end of the DNA aligns better with TRBJ2-7, so the J call may be wrong. This CDR3 comprises 16 residues. Germline V lookup: CDR1 MNHNY, CDR2 SVGAGI (reference sequence). In DNA form, the CDR3 reads TGTGCCAGCAGTTACTCGAGGGACGGCGGGGCCTACGAGCAGTACTTC. This sequence encodes CASSYSRDGGAYEQYF.

CDR3 nucleotides: TGCGCCAGCAGCTTGGCTAGCGGGGGTTACGAGCAGTACTTC. It yields the protein CASSLASGGYEQYF. The V gene is TRBV5-1, the J gene TRBJ2-7, with TRBD2 matching 10 bases. The CDR3 contains 14 residues. Germline lookup yields CDR1 SGHRS and CDR2 YFSETQ. V lost 0 bases to trimming and J lost 4 bases; unmatched junction nucleotides: 1. Full variable domain (missing parts from reference TRBV5-1 and TRBJ2-7): KAGVTQTPRYLIKTRGQQVTLSCSPISGHRSVSWYQQTPGQGLQFLFEYFSETQRNKGNFPGRFSGRQFSNSRSEMNVSTLELGDSALYLCASSLASGGYEQYFGPGTRLTVT.